Below are 27 T cell receptor beta chains sequenced from a single sample in a study of blood T cell repertoires in COVID-19. Using immunoSEQ multiplex PCR, the repertoire was profiled, and TCRdb retains in-frame clones only, with some absent. The sample contains more than 250,000 clones, around 88% of which appear only once. Sequenced sample: PBMCs or T cells enriched from blood (not recorded which). All receptors derive from a woman aged 40 to 49 with acute COVID-19.

This clone was counted a single time. The rearrangement joins TRBV27 to TRBJ2-6; possible D gene TRBD1, 6 bases. Germline V gene data show CDR1 as MNHEY and CDR2 as SMNVEV (reference sequence). The V end was cut by 2 bases, the J end by 4 bases, with 9 bases between. The length of the CDR3 is 15 residues. The DNA of the CDR3 is TGTGCCAGCAGTTTACCAGGGGTCGGGGCCAACGTCCTGACTTTC. Protein sequence: CASSLPGVGANVLTF.

The chain couples TRBV7-9 to TRBJ1-1; D gene uncertain. The V and J ends lost 5 bases and 4 bases respectively, with 14 bases between them. This CDR3 has 14 residues. CDR1 and CDR2 (germline): SEHNR, FQNEAQ (reference sequence). The CDR3: CASSILLGGTEAFF. In DNA, the CDR3 is TGTGCCAGCAGCATCCTCCTGGGAGGCACTGAAGCTTTCTTT. Looking up the rest from reference TRBV7-9 and TRBJ1-1 gives the full variable domain: DTGVSQNPRHKITKRGQNVTFRCDPISEHNRLYWYRQTLGQGPEFLTYFQNEAQLEKSRLLSDRFSAERPKGSFSTLEIQRTEQGDSAMYLCASSILLGGTEAFFGQGTRLTVV.

This clone was seen a few times. The chain links TRBV3-1 (or the pseudogene TRBV3-2) to TRBJ2-1; tentative D call: TRBD2 (5 bases). V was pared by 0 bases and J by 3 bases, with 18 bases between. The CDR3 covers 18 residues. CDR1 is LGHDT, CDR2 YNNKEL, per germline (reference sequence). DNA for the CDR3: TGTGCCAGCAGCCAAGATCTTAGCGTCAGCCCTCACTACAATGAGCAGTTCTTC. Protein: CASSQDLSVSPHYNEQFF.

This sequence joins TRBV18 and TRBJ1-1; TRBD1 is a possible D gene (5 bases). The germline CDR1 and CDR2 sequences are KGHSH and LQKENI. Trimming removed 2 bases at V and 6 bases at J, with 10 bases between. The CDR3 has 13 residues. The CDR3 here is CASSPIDSPEAFF. The CDR3 nucleotides are TGTGCCAGCTCACCAATAGACAGCCCTGAAGCTTTCTTT. Full variable domain (rest looked up from reference TRBV18 and TRBJ1-1): NAGVMQNPRHLVRRRGQEARLRCSPMKGHSHVYWYRQLPEEGLKFMVYLQKENIIDESGMPKERFSAEFPKEGPSILRIQQVVRGDSAAYFCASSPIDSPEAFFGQGTRLTVV.

The chain joins TRBV12-3 or TRBV12-4 to TRBJ2-7; D unresolved. The V and J ends lost 5 bases and 2 bases respectively, with 7 bases between them. The CDR3 contains 12 residues. CDR3 amino acids: CASSKATYEQYF. CDR3 DNA: TGTGCCAGCAGTAAAGCGACCTACGAGCAGTACTTC.

The chain combines TRBV2 with TRBJ2-7; TRBD1 agrees at 7 bases. The CDR3 is 15 amino acids. Germline assignment: CDR1 SNHLY and CDR2 FYNNEI. V trimming: 2 bases; J trimming: 5 bases; junction bases outside the gene matches: 9. CDR3 region: CASSERAGGSHEQYV. The CDR3 bases are TGTGCCAGCAGTGAAAGGGCAGGGGGATCCCACGAGCAGTACGTC.

The chain has TRBV4-1 and TRBJ2-3; D is unclear. Germline values: CDR1 MGHRA, CDR2 YSYEKL. V gave up 1 base and J gave up 5 bases, with 16 bases separating them. This CDR3 has 16 residues. The DNA for the CDR3 is TGCGCCAGCAGCCAAGCAACATCCACCTTTGGAGATACGCAGTATTTT. Protein sequence: CASSQATSTFGDTQYF.

V and J are TRBV6-5 and TRBJ1-1; D is uncertain. Germline-derived CDR1 and CDR2 are MNHEY and SVGAGI. V lost 6 bases to trimming and J lost 1 base, with 9 bases between them. This CDR3 spans 13 amino acids. CDR3 loop: CASRNPGNTEAFF. The CDR3 DNA reads TGTGCCAGCAGGAACCCAGGGAACACTGAAGCTTTCTTT.

The chain has TRBV10-3 and TRBJ1-2, with D uncertain. CDR1 and CDR2 from the germline V gene are ENHRY and SYGVKD. V lost 6 bases and J lost 6, with 14 bases in between. This CDR3 contains 13 residues. The CDR3 region is CAIRVLGSDGYTF. CDR3 DNA sequence: TGTGCCATCAGGGTTTTAGGCAGCGATGGCTACACCTTC.

The V gene is TRBV5-1, the J gene TRBJ2-1; the D gene is possibly TRBD2 (6 bases). Trimming pared 1 base from V and 7 bases from J, leaving 15 bases between. CDR1 and CDR2 from the germline V gene are SGHRS and YFSETQ. This CDR3 has 15 residues. CDR3 protein: CASSLFSGTGNEQFF. The DNA for the CDR3 is TGCGCCAGCAGCTTGTTCTCCGGGACTGGGAATGAGCAGTTCTTC.

The table lists this clone with a count of one. The V call is TRBV18, the J call TRBJ2-7; 9 bases are a match to TRBD2. CDR1 KGHSH and CDR2 LQKENI come from the germline V gene. V was clipped by 3 bases and J by 5 bases; unmatched bases: 5. This CDR3 is 14 amino acids long. The CDR3 DNA reads as TGTGCCAGCTCACCCGGAATAGCGGGAGACGAGCAGTACTTC. Translating gives CASSPGIAGDEQYF.

The genes are TRBV3-1 (or the pseudogene TRBV3-2) and TRBJ1-1, with 9 nucleotides matching TRBD1. In germline, CDR1 is LGHDT, CDR2 YNNKEL (reference sequence). CDR3 size: 16 residues. V lost 1 base and J lost 2; bases outside the gene matches: 5. The CDR3 loop is CASSQVLGQGNTEAFF. DNA of the CDR3: TGTGCCAGCAGCCAAGTTTTGGGACAGGGTAACACTGAAGCTTTCTTT.

The chain couples TRBV7-9 to TRBJ1-5; D not certain. The V gene lost 6 bases and the J gene lost 4 bases, with 7 bases spanning the gap. Germline CDR1 is SEHNR and CDR2 is FQNEAQ (reference sequence). The CDR3 is 12 amino acids. The CDR3 here is CASSFTNQPQHF. CDR3 DNA: TGTGCCAGCAGTTTCACTAATCAGCCCCAGCATTTT.

The rearrangement uses TRBV18 and TRBJ2-1; D call uncertain. Germline CDR1 and CDR2: KGHSH and LQKENI. The CDR3 loop spans 15 amino acids. Trimming cost V 4 bases and J 0 bases, with 10 bases left between them. CDR3 DNA: TGTGCCAGCTCACAAGGAGTAAACTCCTACAATGAGCAGTTCTTC. This encodes CASSQGVNSYNEQFF.

This clone was seen once. J is TRBJ1-4 and V is TRBV27; 9 bases are a match to TRBD1. The CDR3 contains 15 residues. Germline V gene lookup returns CDR1 MNHEY and CDR2 SMNVEV (reference sequence). V shed 5 bases, J shed 6 bases, and the junction held 7 bases outside the gene matches. This CDR3 is CASSLYRGRDEKLFF. CDR3 nucleotides: TGTGCCAGCAGTCTTTACAGGGGGCGAGATGAAAAACTGTTTTTT.

This rearrangement joins TRBV27 to TRBJ2-3; 7 bases match TRBD1. The germline gives CDR1 MNHEY, CDR2 SMNVEV (reference sequence). The CDR3 runs 14 residues. V shed 9 bases and J 1 base; nucleotides not matched to a gene: 7. CDR3 coding DNA: TGTGCCAGTGACAGGGCTGGGGGCACAGATACGCAGTATTTT. Protein: CASDRAGGTDTQYF.

The V and J genes are TRBV14 and TRBJ2-1; 7 bases are a match to TRBD1. Unmatched junction bases numbered 12, after V lost 1 base and J lost 6 bases. The CDR3 is 17 residues long. From germline, CDR1 is SGHDN and CDR2 FVKESK. The CDR3 loop reads CASSQARFSYRGNEQFF. DNA for the CDR3: TGTGCCAGCAGCCAAGCTCGATTTTCCTACAGGGGCAATGAGCAGTTCTTC.

This chain links TRBV7-8 with TRBJ2-3, with D possibly matching TRBD2 (6 bases). The CDR3 length is 17 residues. The V end lost 6 bases, the J end lost 6 bases, and 25 bases lay between the germline ends. The germline CDR1 and CDR2 sequences are SGHVS and FQNEAQ. CDR3 nucleotides: TGTGCCAGCAGGCCTAACAAGGGACTCCCGCTAGGGGATACGCAGTATTTT. Translation: CASRPNKGLPLGDTQYF.

On this clone: Other DNA variants within this sample encode the same CDR3. The J gene is TRBJ1-1, the V gene TRBV11-2; D uncertain. This CDR3 region has 13 residues. Between the trimmed V and J ends, which lost 2 bases and 4 bases, there was a span of 8 bases. Germline V lookup: CDR1 SGHAT, CDR2 FQNNGV. The CDR3 reads CASSLIRGTEAFF. The CDR3 bases are TGTGCCAGCAGCTTAATCCGAGGCACTGAAGCTTTCTTT.

The chain combines TRBV19 with TRBJ1-1; the match to TRBD1 covers 7 bases. CDR1 is LNHDA and CDR2 is SQIVND in the germline V gene (reference sequence). The CDR3 contains 13 residues. The junction had 6 bases not matched to a gene; V was cut back by 9 bases and J by 2 bases. CDR3 DNA sequence: TGTGCCAGCGGACAGGCCTACAACACTGAAGCTTTCTTT. Its translation: CASGQAYNTEAFF.

The V gene is TRBV28, the J gene TRBJ2-1; 7 bases fit TRBD1. From germline, CDR1 is MDHEN and CDR2 SYDVKM. There are 12 residues in the CDR3. Trimming removed 3 bases from V and 12 bases from J; junction bases left unmatched: 5. CDR3 sequence: CASSLGRQGQFF. The CDR3 coding sequence is TGTGCCAGCAGTTTGGGTCGACAGGGGCAGTTCTTC.

This chain connects TRBV2 to TRBJ2-7; 11 bases are shared with TRBD2. The CDR3 is made up of 16 amino acids. Trimming at V came to 6 bases and at J to 1 base, leaving 8 bases not matched to a gene. Germline loops: CDR1 SNHLY, CDR2 FYNNEI. The CDR3 DNA is TGTGCCAGCAGGGTGACTAGCGGGATCGATTCCTACGAGCAGTACTTC. Amino acid sequence: CASRVTSGIDSYEQYF.

The chain recombines TRBV9 with TRBJ2-2; D is undetermined. With 7 bases removed from V and 5 bases from J, the gap between germline ends came to 15 bases. The CDR3 extends over 14 amino acids. The V gene's germline CDR1 is SGDLS and CDR2 YYNGEE. Written as DNA, the CDR3 is TGTGCCAGCTCCCCGCCTAGAATGACCGGGGAGCTGTTTTTT. Residues: CASSPPRMTGELFF.

In this sample, this clone turned up once. The V gene is TRBV9, the J gene TRBJ2-3; D possibly corresponds to TRBD2 (7 bases). The germline CDR1 and CDR2 sequences are SGDLS and YYNGEE. The CDR3 runs to 16 residues. With 0 bases removed from V and 4 bases from J, the gap between germline ends came to 15 bases. CDR3 DNA: TGTGCCAGCAGCGTAGTGGGGGCGGGAGTGGCAGATACGCAGTATTTT. Its translation: CASSVVGAGVADTQYF. Full variable domain (outside the CDR3, taken from reference TRBV9 and TRBJ2-3): DSGVTQTPKHLITATGQRVTLRCSPRSGDLSVYWYQQSLDQGLQFLIQYYNGEERAKGNILERFSAQQFPDLHSELNLSSLELGDSALYFCASSVVGAGVADTQYFGPGTRLTVL.

CDR3 bases: TGTGCCAGCAGCTCTACCACAGATACGCAGTATTTT. Translation gives CASSSTTDTQYF. The rearrangement links TRBV9 to TRBJ2-3; D is unclear. Trimming stripped 4 bases from V and 2 bases from J, with 5 bases between. The CDR3 is 12 residues long. Germline V lookup: CDR1 SGDLS, CDR2 YYNGEE. Using reference TRBV9 and TRBJ2-3 for the parts outside the CDR3, the full variable domain is DSGVTQTPKHLITATGQRVTLRCSPRSGDLSVYWYQQSLDQGLQFLIQYYNGEERAKGNILERFSAQQFPDLHSELNLSSLELGDSALYFCASSSTTDTQYFGPGTRLTVL.

The chain joins TRBV10-3 to TRBJ2-3; a weak D match, TRBD1 (6 bases). CDR3 length equals 14 residues. The germline V gene encodes CDR1 ENHRY and CDR2 SYGVKD. V lost 4 bases to trimming and J lost 5 bases, with 13 bases between them. The CDR3 DNA follows: TGTGCCATCAGTGCAATTGCAGGGGAAGATACGCAGTATTTT. It yields the protein CAISAIAGEDTQYF.

This sequence joins TRBV7-6 and TRBJ1-1, with TRBD1 identical over 7 bases. The CDR3 contains 16 residues. Looked up from germline, CDR1 is SGHVS and CDR2 is FNYEAQ. Losses at the gene ends were 5 bases for V and 2 bases for J; bases not matched to a gene: 11. The CDR3 DNA is TGTGCCAGCAGCCCAACTAGCGGGACAGCAAACACTGAAGCTTTCTTT. Its translation: CASSPTSGTANTEAFF.